Detailed here is one TCR beta chain. These data are taken from a study of CXCR3-negative and CXCR3-positive naive CD8 T cells. The authors prepared UMI-labeled TRB cDNA libraries by 5' RACE. TCRdb reworked the 5' RACE reads into one entry per CDR3 protein, no DNA. The specimen's table records about 24,000 distinct CDR3 sequences. Germline V gene data show CDR1 as MNHEY and CDR2 as SVGEGT. CDR3 length equals 14 residues. Source material: naive CXCR3- CD8+ T cells from blood. The subset: CD45RO-CCR7+CD27+CD95- naive CD8+ T cells lacking CXCR3 (TNR3-). The chain couples TRBV6-2 or TRBV6-3 to TRBJ2-7; TCRdb lists TRBD1, though no DNA is available to test this call. This sequence was found in a human donor in good health. Some clones in this sample may be carry-over from other donors' samples. CDR3 region: CASSYATGLEEQYF.